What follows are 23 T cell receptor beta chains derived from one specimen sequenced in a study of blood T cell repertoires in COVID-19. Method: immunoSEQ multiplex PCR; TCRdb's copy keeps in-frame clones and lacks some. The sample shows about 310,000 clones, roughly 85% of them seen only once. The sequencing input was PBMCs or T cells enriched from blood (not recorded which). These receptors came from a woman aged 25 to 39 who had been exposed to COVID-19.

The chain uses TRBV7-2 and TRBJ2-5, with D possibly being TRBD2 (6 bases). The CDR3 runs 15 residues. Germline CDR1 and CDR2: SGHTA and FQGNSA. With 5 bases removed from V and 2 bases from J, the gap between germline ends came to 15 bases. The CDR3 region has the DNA TGTGCCAGCAGCCCCCGTGGAGGGGCTCAAGAGACCCAGTACTTC. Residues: CASSPRGGAQETQYF.

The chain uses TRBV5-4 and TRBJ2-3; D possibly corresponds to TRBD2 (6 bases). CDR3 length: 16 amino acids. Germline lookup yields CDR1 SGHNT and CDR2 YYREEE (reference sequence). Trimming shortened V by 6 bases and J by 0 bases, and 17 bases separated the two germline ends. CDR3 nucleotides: TGTGCCAGCATCCGCCGGACGGGAGATAGCACAGATACGCAGTATTTT. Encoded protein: CASIRRTGDSTDTQYF.

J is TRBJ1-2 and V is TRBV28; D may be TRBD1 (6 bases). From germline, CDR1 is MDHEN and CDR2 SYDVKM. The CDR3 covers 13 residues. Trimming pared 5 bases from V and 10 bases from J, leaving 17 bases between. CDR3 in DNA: TGTGCCAGCAGTCACGCCGACAGGAACAACTACACCTTC. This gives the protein CASSHADRNNYTF.

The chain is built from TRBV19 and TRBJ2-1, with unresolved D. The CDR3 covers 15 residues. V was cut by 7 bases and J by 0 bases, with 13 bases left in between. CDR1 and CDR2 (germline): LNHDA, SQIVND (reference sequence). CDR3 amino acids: CASMPTMSSYNEQFF. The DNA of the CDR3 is TGTGCCAGTATGCCAACCATGAGCTCCTACAATGAGCAGTTCTTC.

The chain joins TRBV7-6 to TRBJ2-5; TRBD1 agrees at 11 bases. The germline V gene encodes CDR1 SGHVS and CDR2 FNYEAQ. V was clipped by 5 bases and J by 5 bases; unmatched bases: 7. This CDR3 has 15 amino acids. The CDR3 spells CASSMGQGVGETQYF. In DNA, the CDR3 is TGTGCCAGCAGCATGGGACAGGGGGTCGGGGAGACCCAGTACTTC. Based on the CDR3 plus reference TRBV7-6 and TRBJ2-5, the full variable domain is GAGVSQSPRYKVTKRGQDVALRCDPISGHVSLYWYRQALGQGPEFLTYFNYEAQQDKSGLPNDRFSAERPEGSISTLTIQRTEQRDSAMYRCASSMGQGVGETQYFGPGTRLLVL.

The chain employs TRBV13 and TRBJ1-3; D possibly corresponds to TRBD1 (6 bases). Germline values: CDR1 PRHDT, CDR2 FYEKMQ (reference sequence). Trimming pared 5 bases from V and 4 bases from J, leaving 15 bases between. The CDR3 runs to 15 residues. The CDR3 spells CASSPRGGRGNTIYF. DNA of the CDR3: TGTGCCAGCAGCCCCCGAGGGGGAAGAGGAAACACCATATATTTT.

The CDR3 loop reads CASSKQGGEQFF. The CDR3 DNA follows: TGTGCCAGCAGCAAACAGGGGGGCGAGCAGTTCTTC. The chain recombines TRBV7-9 with TRBJ2-1; TRBD1 matches at 8 bases. J was trimmed by 10 bases and V by 5 bases; bases with no gene match: 4. Germline CDR1 and CDR2: SEHNR and FQNEAQ (reference sequence). The CDR3 length is 12 residues.

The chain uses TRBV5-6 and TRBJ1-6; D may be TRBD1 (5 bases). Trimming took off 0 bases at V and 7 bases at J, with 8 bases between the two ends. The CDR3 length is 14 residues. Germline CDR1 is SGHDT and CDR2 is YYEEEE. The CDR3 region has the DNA TGTGCCAGCAGCTTGGGCAGGGTGAATTCACCCCTCCACTTT. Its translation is CASSLGRVNSPLHF.

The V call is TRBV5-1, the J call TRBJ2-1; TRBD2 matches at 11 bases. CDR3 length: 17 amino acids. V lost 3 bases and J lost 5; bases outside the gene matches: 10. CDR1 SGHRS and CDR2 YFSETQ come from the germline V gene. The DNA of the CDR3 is TGCGCCAGCAGCTCGGTGGGACTAGCGGCATCAAACAATGAGCAGTTCTTC. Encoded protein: CASSSVGLAASNNEQFF.

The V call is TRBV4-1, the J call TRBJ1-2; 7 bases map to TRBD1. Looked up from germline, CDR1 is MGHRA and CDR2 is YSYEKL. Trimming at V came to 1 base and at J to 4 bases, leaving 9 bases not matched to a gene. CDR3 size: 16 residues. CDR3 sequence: CASSQGQGWGGYGYTF. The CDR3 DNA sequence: TGCGCCAGCAGCCAAGGACAGGGTTGGGGAGGCTATGGCTACACCTTC.

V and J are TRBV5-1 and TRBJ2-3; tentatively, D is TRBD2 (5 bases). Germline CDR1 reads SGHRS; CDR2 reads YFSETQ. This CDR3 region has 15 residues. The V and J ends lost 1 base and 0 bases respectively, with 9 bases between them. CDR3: CASSLTGTSTDTQYF. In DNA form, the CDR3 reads TGCGCCAGCAGCTTGACGGGAACTAGCACAGATACGCAGTATTTT. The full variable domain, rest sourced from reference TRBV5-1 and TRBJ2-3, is KAGVTQTPRYLIKTRGQQVTLSCSPISGHRSVSWYQQTPGQGLQFLFEYFSETQRNKGNFPGRFSGRQFSNSRSEMNVSTLELGDSALYLCASSLTGTSTDTQYFGPGTRLTVL.

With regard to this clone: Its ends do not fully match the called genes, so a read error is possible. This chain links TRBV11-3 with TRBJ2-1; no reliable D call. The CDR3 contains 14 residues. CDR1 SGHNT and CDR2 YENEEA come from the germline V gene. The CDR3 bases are TGTGCCAGCAGCCTAGAGCTAGTAGGCTATGAGCAGTTCTTC. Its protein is CASSLELVGYEQFF. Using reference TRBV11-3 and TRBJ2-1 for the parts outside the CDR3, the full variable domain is EAGVVQSPRYKIIEKKQPVAFWCNPISGHNTLYWYLQNLGQGPELLIRYENEEAVDDSQLPKDRFSAERLKGVDSTLKIQPAELGDSAVYLCASSLELVGYEQFFGPGTRLTVL.

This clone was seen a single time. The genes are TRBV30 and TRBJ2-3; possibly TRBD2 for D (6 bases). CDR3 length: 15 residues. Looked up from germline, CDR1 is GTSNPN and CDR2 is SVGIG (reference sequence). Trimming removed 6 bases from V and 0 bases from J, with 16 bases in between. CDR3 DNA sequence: TGTGCCTGCTCAACGGGGCGGGGAAGCACAGATACGCAGTATTTT. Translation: CACSTGRGSTDTQYF.

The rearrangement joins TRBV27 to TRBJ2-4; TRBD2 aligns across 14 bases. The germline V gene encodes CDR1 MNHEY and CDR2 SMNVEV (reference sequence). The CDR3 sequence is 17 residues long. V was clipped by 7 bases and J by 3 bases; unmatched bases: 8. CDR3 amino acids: CASIGLAGGIDKNIQYF. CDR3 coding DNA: TGTGCCAGCATAGGACTAGCGGGGGGAATAGACAAAAACATTCAGTACTTC.

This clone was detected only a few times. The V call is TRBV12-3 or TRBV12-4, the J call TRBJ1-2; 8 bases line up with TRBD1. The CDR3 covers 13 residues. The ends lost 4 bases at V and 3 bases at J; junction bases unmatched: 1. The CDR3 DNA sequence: TGTGCCAGCAGTTCACAGGGGGACTATGGCTACACCTTC. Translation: CASSSQGDYGYTF.

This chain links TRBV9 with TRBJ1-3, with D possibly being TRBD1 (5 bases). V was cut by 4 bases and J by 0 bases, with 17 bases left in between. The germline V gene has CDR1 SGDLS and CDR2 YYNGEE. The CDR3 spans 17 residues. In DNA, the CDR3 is TGTGCCAGCAGCCTTACCTCTAGGGGCGACTCTGGAAACACCATATATTTT. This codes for CASSLTSRGDSGNTIYF.

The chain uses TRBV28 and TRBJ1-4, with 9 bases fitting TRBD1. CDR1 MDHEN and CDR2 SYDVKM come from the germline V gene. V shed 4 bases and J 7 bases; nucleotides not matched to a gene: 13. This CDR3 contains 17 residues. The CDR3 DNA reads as TGTGCCAGCAGTTATTCCCCGGGACAGGGAGGTAGTGAAAAACTGTTTTTT. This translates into CASSYSPGQGGSEKLFF.

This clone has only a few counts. For the CDR3, the DNA is TGTGCCACTCAACCGACAGGGCAGAACACCGGGGAGCTGTTTTTT. Its protein is CATQPTGQNTGELFF. The rearrangement uses TRBV19 and TRBJ2-2; 7 bases match TRBD1. In germline, CDR1 is LNHDA, CDR2 SQIVND (reference sequence). Unmatched junction bases numbered 9, after V lost 10 bases and J lost 1 base. The CDR3 is 15 residues long.

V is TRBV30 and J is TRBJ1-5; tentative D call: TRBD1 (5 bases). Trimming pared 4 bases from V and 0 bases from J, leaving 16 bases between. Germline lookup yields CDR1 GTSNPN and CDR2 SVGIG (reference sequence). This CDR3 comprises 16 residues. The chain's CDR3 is CAWTRSGANSNQPQHF. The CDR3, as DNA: TGTGCCTGGACCAGGAGCGGGGCGAATAGCAATCAGCCCCAGCATTTT.

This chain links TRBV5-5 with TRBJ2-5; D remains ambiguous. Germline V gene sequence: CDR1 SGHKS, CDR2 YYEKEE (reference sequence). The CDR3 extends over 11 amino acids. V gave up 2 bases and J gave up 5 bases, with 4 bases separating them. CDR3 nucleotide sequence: TGTGCCAGCAGCTTCGTCGAGACCCAGTACTTC. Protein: CASSFVETQYF. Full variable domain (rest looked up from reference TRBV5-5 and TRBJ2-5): DAGVTQSPTHLIKTRGQQVTLRCSPISGHKSVSWYQQVLGQGPQFIFQYYEKEERGRGNFPDRFSARQFPNYSSELNVNALLLGDSALYLCASSFVETQYFGPGTRLLVL.

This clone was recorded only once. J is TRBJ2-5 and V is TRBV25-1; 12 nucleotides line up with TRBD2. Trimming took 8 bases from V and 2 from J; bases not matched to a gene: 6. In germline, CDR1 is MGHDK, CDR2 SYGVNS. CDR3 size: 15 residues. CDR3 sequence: CASRRLAGEQETQYF. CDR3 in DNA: TGTGCCAGCCGGAGACTAGCGGGGGAACAAGAGACCCAGTACTTC.

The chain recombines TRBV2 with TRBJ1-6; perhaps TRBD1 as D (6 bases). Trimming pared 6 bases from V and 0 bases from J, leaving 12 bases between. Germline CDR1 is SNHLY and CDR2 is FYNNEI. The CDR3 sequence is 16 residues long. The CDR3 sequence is CASRFTGSSYNSPLHF. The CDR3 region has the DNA TGTGCCAGCAGGTTCACAGGGAGCTCCTATAATTCACCCCTCCACTTT.

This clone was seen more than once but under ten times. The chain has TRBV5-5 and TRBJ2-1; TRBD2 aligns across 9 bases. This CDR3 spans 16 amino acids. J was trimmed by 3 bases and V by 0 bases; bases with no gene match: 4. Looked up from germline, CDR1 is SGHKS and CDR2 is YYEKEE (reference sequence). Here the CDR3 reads CASSLGLAANYNEQFF. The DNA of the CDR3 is TGTGCCAGCAGCTTGGGACTAGCGGCCAACTACAATGAGCAGTTCTTC.